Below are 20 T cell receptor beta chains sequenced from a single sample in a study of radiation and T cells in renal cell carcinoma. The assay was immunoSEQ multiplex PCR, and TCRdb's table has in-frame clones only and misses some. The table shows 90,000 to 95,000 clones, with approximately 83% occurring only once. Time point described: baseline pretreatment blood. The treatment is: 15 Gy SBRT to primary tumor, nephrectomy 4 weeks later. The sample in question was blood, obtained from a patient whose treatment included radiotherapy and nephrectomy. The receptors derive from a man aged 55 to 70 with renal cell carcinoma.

CDR3 sequence: CASSSASLQETQYF. In DNA, the CDR3 is TGCGCCAGCAGCTCGGCTAGCCTTCAAGAGACCCAGTACTTC. This chain connects TRBV5-1 to TRBJ2-5; D possibly corresponds to TRBD2 (5 bases). CDR3 length equals 14 residues. Trimming stripped 3 bases from V and 2 bases from J, with 11 bases between. Germline V gene sequence: CDR1 SGHRS, CDR2 YFSETQ.

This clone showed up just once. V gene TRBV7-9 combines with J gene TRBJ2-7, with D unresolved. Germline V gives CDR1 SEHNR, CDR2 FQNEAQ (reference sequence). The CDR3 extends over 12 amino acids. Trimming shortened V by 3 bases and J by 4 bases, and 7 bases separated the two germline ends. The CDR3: CASSFLVYEQYF. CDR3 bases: TGTGCCAGCAGCTTCTTAGTTTACGAGCAGTACTTC.

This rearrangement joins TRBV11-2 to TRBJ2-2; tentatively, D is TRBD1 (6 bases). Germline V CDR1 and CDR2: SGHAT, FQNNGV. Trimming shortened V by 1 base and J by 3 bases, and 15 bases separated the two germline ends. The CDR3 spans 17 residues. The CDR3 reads CASSLVGAGAYTGELFF. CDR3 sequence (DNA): TGTGCCAGCAGCTTAGTAGGGGCAGGGGCGTACACCGGGGAGCTGTTTTTT.

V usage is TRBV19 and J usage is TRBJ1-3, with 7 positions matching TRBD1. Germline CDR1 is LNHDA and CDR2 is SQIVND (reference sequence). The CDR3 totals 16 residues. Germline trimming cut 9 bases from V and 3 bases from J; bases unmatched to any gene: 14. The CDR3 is CASKDRGTELGNTIYF. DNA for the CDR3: TGTGCCAGCAAAGACCGGGGGACAGAACTTGGAAACACCATATATTTT.

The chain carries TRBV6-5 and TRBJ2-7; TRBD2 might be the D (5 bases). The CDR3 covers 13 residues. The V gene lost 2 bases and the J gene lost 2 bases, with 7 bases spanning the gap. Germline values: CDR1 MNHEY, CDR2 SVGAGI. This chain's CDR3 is CASSYVGAYEQYF. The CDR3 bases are TGTGCCAGCAGTTACGTGGGAGCCTACGAGCAGTACTTC.

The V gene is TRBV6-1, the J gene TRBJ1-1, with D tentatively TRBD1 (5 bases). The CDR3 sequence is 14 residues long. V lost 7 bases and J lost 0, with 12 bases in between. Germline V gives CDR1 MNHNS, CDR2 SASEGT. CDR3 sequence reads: CASNGGVLNTEAFF. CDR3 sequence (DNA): TGTGCCAGCAATGGGGGGGTGCTGAACACTGAAGCTTTCTTT.

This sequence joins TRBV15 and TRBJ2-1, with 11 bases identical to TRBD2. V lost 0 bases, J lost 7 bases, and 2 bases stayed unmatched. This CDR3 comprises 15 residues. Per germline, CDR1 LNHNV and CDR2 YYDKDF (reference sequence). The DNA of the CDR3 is TGTGCCACCAGCAGAGATTGGACTAGCGGGAATGAGCAGTTCTTC. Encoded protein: CATSRDWTSGNEQFF.

The DNA of the CDR3 is TGTGCCAGCGGGGGTTGGAGGGAGTCTTCCAATGAGCAGTTCTTC. Protein: CASGGWRESSNEQFF. The V call is TRBV6-1, the J call TRBJ2-1, with a tentative D call TRBD2 (6 bases). Germline values: CDR1 MNHNS, CDR2 SASEGT. The CDR3 totals 15 residues. The V gene lost 8 bases and the J gene lost 6 bases, with 20 bases spanning the gap.

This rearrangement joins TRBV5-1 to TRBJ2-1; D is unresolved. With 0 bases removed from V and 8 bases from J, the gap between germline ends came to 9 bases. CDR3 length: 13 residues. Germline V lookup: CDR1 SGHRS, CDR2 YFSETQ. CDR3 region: CASSLVGSHEQFF. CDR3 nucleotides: TGCGCCAGCAGCTTGGTAGGGTCCCATGAGCAGTTCTTC.

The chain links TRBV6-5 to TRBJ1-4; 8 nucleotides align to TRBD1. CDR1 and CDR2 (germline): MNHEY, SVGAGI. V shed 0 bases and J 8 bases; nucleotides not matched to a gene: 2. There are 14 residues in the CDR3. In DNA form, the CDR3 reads TGTGCCAGCAGTTACTCGACAGGGGACGAAAAACTGTTTTTT. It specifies CASSYSTGDEKLFF.

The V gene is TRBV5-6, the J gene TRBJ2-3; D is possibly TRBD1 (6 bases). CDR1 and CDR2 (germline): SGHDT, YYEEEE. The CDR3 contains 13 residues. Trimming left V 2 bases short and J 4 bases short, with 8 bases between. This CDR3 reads CASSLGGPDTQYF. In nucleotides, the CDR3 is TGTGCCAGCAGCTTAGGGGGACCAGATACGCAGTATTTT.

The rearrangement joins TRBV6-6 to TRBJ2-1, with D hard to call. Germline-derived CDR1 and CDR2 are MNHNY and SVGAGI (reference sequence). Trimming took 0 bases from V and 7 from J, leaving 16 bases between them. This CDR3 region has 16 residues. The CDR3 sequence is CASSYSPASPRNEQFF. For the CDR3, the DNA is TGTGCCAGCAGTTACTCTCCAGCCTCCCCGAGGAATGAGCAGTTCTTC.

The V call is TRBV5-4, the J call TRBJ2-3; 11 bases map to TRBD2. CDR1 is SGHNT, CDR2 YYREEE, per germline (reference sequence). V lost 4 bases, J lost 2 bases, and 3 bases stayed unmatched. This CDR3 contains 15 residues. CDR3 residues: CASSGGLADTDTQYF. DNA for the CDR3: TGTGCCAGCAGCGGGGGACTAGCGGACACAGATACGCAGTATTTT.

CDR3 nucleotides: TGCGCCAGCAGCTCAATCGGACTAGCGGGAGGTCATGAGCAGTTCTTC. It specifies CASSSIGLAGGHEQFF. The chain has TRBV5-1 and TRBJ2-1; the match to TRBD2 covers 14 bases. Unmatched junction bases numbered 7, after V lost 3 bases and J lost 8 bases. Germline CDR1 and CDR2: SGHRS and YFSETQ. There are 16 residues in the CDR3. The whole variable domain, filled in from reference TRBV5-1 and TRBJ2-1, reads KAGVTQTPRYLIKTRGQQVTLSCSPISGHRSVSWYQQTPGQGLQFLFEYFSETQRNKGNFPGRFSGRQFSNSRSEMNVSTLELGDSALYLCASSSIGLAGGHEQFFGPGTRLTVL.

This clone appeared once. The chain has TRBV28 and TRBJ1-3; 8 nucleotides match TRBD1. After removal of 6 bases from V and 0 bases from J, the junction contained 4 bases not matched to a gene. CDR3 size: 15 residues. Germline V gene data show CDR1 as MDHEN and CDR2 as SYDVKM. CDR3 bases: TGTGCCAGCAGGGGACAGGTTATCTCTGGAAACACCATATATTTT. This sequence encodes CASRGQVISGNTIYF.

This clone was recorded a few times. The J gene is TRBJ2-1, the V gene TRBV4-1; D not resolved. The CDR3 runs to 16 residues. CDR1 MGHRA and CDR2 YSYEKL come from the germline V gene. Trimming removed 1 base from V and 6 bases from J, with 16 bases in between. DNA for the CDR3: TGCGCCAGCAGCCAAGGCCCCCCGAGAACGAGCAATGAGCAGTTCTTC. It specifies CASSQGPPRTSNEQFF.

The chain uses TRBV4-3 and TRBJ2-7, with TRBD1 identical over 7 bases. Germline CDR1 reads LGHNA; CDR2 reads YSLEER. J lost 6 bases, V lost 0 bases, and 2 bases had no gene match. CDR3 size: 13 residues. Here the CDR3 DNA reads TGCGCCAGCAGCCAAGATACAGGGGCCGAGCAGTACTTC. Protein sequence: CASSQDTGAEQYF.

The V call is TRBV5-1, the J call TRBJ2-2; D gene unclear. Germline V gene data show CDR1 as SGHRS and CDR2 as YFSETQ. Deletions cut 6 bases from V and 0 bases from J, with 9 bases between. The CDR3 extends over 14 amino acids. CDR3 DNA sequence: TGCGCCAGCAAACCCGAAGCGAACACCGGGGAGCTGTTTTTT. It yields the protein CASKPEANTGELFF.

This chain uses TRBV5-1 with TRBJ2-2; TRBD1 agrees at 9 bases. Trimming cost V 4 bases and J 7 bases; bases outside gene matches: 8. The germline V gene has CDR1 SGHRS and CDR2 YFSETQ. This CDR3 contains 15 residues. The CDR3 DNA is TGCGCCAGCAGCCTCAGGACAGGGGAAGGCGGGGAGCTGTTTTTT. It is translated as CASSLRTGEGGELFF.

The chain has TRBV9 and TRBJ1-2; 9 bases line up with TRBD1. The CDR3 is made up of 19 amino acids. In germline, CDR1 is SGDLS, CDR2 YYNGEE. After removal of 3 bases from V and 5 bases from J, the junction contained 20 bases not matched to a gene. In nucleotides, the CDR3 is TGTGCCAGCAGCGGTAGTAACTGGGACAGGGAGGAGAGTTTGTATGGCTACACCTTC. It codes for CASSGSNWDREESLYGYTF.